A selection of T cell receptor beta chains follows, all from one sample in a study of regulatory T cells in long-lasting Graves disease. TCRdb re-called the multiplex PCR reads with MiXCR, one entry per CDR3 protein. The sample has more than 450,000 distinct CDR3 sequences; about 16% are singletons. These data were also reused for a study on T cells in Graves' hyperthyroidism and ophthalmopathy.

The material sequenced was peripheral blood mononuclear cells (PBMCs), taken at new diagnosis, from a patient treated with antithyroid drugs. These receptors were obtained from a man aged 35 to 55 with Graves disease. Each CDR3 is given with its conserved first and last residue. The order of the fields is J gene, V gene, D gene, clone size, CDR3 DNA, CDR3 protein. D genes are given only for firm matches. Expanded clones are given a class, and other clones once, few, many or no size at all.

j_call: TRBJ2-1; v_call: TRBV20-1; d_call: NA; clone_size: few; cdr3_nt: TGCAGTGCCTACAAGAGGGGTGGCTCCTACAATGAGCAGTTCTTC; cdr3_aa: CSAYKRGGSYNEQFF
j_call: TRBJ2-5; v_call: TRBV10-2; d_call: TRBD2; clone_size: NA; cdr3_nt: TGCGCCAGCAGTGAATCGAATGGTAGGCTAGCGGGAGGCGCAGAGACCCAGTACTTC; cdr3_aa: CASSESNGRLAGGAETQYF
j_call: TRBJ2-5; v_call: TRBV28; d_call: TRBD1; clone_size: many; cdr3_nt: TGTGCCATCCGTCCAGGGGGCGGTCGGGAGACCCAGTACTTC; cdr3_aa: CAIRPGGGRETQYF
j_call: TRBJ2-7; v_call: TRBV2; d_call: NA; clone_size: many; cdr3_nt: TGTGCCAGCTACTTGGCACCATTCGACGAGCAGTACTTC; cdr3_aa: CASYLAPFDEQYF
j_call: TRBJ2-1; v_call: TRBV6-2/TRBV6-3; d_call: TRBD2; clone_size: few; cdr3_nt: TGTGCCAGCAGTTACTCGATGGCTAGCGGGGAGCAGTTCTTC; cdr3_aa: CASSYSMASGEQFF
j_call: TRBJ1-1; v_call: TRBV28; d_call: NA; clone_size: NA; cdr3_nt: TGTGCCAGCAGTTCCCCCCTCGTCGTCGTCATGAACACTGAAGCTTTCTTT; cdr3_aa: CASSSPLVVVMNTEAFF
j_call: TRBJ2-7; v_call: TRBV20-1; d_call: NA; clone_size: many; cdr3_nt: TGCAGTGCCCCGGGACCCGCCCCCTACGAGCAGTACTTC; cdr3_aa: CSAPGPAPYEQYF
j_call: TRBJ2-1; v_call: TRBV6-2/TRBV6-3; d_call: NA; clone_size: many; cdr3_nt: TGTGCCAGCAGTTATGTGGGCGCTACAAACAATGAGCAGTTCTTC; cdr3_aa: CASSYVGATNNEQFF
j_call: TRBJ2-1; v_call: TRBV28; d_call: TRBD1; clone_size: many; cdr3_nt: TGTGCCAGCAGTTTTACTTTGGCAGGGGGCGTTGAGCAGTTCTTC; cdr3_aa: CASSFTLAGGVEQFF
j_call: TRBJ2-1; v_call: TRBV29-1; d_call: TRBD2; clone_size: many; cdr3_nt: TGCAGCGTCCAAGCGGGAGGGCCTGGTAATGAGCAGTTCTTC; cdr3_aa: CSVQAGGPGNEQFF
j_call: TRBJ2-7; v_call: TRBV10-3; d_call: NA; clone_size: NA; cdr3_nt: TGTGCCATCAGTGGGTCCACCCCTAACTACGAGCAGTACTTC; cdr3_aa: CAISGSTPNYEQYF
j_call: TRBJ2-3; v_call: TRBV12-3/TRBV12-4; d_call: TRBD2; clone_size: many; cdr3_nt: TGTGCCAGCAGTTTAACGGGGGTAGCGGGAGAGCCTAGGGGTACGCAGTATTTT; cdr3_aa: CASSLTGVAGEPRGTQYF
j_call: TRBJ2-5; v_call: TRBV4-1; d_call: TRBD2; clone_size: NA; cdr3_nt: TGCGCCAGCAGCCAATATGTTAGCGGGAGAGGAGAGACCCAGTACTTC; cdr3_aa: CASSQYVSGRGETQYF
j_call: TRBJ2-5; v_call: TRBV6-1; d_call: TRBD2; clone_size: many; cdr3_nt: TGTGCCAGCAGGGCACTAGCGGGAGTAGTGGAGACCCAGTACTTC; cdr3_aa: CASRALAGVVETQYF
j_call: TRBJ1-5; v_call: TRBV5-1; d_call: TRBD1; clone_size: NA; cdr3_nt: TGCGCCAGCAGCTTTGGAGGGGGCGCGGGCCAGCCCCAGCATTTT; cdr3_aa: CASSFGGGAGQPQHF
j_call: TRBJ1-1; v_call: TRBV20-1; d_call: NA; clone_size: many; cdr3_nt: TGCAGTGCTAGAGATCCTGGACAGAACACTGAAGCTTTCTTT; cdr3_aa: CSARDPGQNTEAFF
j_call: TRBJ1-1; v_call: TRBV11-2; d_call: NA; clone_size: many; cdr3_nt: TGTGCCAGCAGCTTAGGTTGGGCGAACACTGAAGCTTTCTTT; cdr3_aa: CASSLGWANTEAFF
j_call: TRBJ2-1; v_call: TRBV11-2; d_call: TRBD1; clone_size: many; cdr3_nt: TGTGCCAGCAGCCCTGGGGACAGACGGCCTAACTCCTACAATGAGCAGTTCTTC; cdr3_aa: CASSPGDRRPNSYNEQFF
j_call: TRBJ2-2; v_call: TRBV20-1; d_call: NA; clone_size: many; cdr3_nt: TGCAGTGCTCGCAGGCAGGGGAACACCGGGGAGCTGTTTTTT; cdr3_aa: CSARRQGNTGELFF
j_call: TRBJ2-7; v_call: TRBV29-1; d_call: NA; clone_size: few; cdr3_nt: TGCAGCGTTGCCCTAGGGGGAGTCTCCTACGAGCAGTACTTC; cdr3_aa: CSVALGGVSYEQYF